A selection of T cell receptor beta chains follows, all from one sample in a study of cytomegalovirus exposure and HLA in healthy donors. Data came from immunoSEQ multiplex PCR; TCRdb stores just in-frame clones and leaves some out. The sample holds 95,000 to 150,000 clones, around 81% seen once. The sequenced sample was PBMCs. The receptors derive from a woman aged 40 to 55 in good health and CMV-seronegative. Each CDR3 is given with its conserved first and last residue. Fields, in order: clone size, V gene, D gene, J gene, CDR3 DNA, CDR3 protein. The D gene is left open where the match is weak. Not all rows give a size; the values are once, few, many and, for expanded clones, a class.

abundance: -
v_gene: TRBV10-3
d_gene: -
j_gene: TRBJ1-2
CDR3nt: TGTGCCATCAGTGAGGGGGCCCCTAACTATGGCTACACCTTC
CDR3aa: CAISEGAPNYGYTF

abundance: -
v_gene: TRBV18
d_gene: -
j_gene: TRBJ1-2
CDR3nt: TGTGCCAGCTCAACCGACAGGTCGATATTGTGTGGCTACACCTTC
CDR3aa: CASSTDRSILCGYTF

abundance: -
v_gene: TRBV6-1
d_gene: TRBD1
j_gene: TRBJ2-5
CDR3nt: TGTGCCAGCAGTTCCGGGACAGGGGTGGGAGAGACCCAGTACTTC
CDR3aa: CASSSGTGVGETQYF

abundance: -
v_gene: TRBV18
d_gene: -
j_gene: TRBJ2-2
CDR3nt: TGTGCCAGCTCACTTGAGGACACCGGGGAGCTGTTTTTT
CDR3aa: CASSLEDTGELFF

abundance: -
v_gene: TRBV4-1
d_gene: TRBD1
j_gene: TRBJ1-4
CDR3nt: TGCGCCAGCAGTCCAAAGGACAGGGTAACTAATGAAAAACTGTTTTTT
CDR3aa: CASSPKDRVTNEKLFF

abundance: -
v_gene: TRBV30
d_gene: TRBD2
j_gene: TRBJ2-5
CDR3nt: TGTGCCTGGAGTGTCCTAGCGGGGACTGGGCAAGAGACCCAGTACTTC
CDR3aa: CAWSVLAGTGQETQYF

abundance: -
v_gene: TRBV12-5
d_gene: TRBD1
j_gene: TRBJ1-4
CDR3nt: TGTGCTAGTGGTTTGGTACGGACAGGGCCTCCCGGGGGAGAAAAACTGTTTTTT
CDR3aa: CASGLVRTGPPGGEKLFF

abundance: -
v_gene: TRBV4-3
d_gene: TRBD1
j_gene: TRBJ2-2
CDR3nt: TGCGCCAGCAGTCTCGGACAGGGGAACACCGGGGAGCTGTTTTTT
CDR3aa: CASSLGQGNTGELFF

abundance: -
v_gene: TRBV2
d_gene: TRBD1
j_gene: TRBJ2-1
CDR3nt: TGTGCCAGCAGGTATCGACAGGGGACTGAGCAGTTCTTC
CDR3aa: CASRYRQGTEQFF

abundance: -
v_gene: TRBV7-9
d_gene: TRBD1
j_gene: TRBJ2-1
CDR3nt: TGTGCCAGCAGCACCGGACAGGGGATAAAGAATGAGCAGTTCTTC
CDR3aa: CASSTGQGIKNEQFF

abundance: once
v_gene: TRBV18
d_gene: TRBD1
j_gene: TRBJ2-1
CDR3nt: TGTGCCAGCTCCCCAACCAGGACAGGGAACAATGAGCAGTTCTTC
CDR3aa: CASSPTRTGNNEQFF

abundance: -
v_gene: TRBV11-2
d_gene: TRBD1
j_gene: TRBJ1-6
CDR3nt: TGTGCCAGCAGCTCGGGACAGTCTAATAATTCACCCCTCCACTTT
CDR3aa: CASSSGQSNNSPLHF

abundance: -
v_gene: TRBV5-4
d_gene: -
j_gene: TRBJ1-1
CDR3nt: TGTGCCAGCAGCTTGGGCCGGAGGTCTGAAGCTTTCTTT
CDR3aa: CASSLGRRSEAFF

abundance: -
v_gene: TRBV25-1
d_gene: -
j_gene: TRBJ2-4
CDR3nt: TGTGCCAGCAGTGAAAATAGCGGTTTTGTGGGCATTCAGTACTTC
CDR3aa: CASSENSGFVGIQYF

abundance: -
v_gene: TRBV18
d_gene: TRBD2
j_gene: TRBJ2-7
CDR3nt: TGTGCCAGCTCACTACAGACTAGCGGGGGCTCCTACGAGCAGTACTTC
CDR3aa: CASSLQTSGGSYEQYF

abundance: -
v_gene: TRBV6-1
d_gene: -
j_gene: TRBJ2-2
CDR3nt: TGTGCCAGCAGTGAAGGTTCTGGGAGGGGGGAGCTGTTTTTT
CDR3aa: CASSEGSGRGELFF

abundance: -
v_gene: TRBV9
d_gene: TRBD2
j_gene: TRBJ2-7
CDR3nt: TGTGCCAGCAGCCCTAGGGGCGGGGGGGCCGATTACGAGCAGTACTTC
CDR3aa: CASSPRGGGADYEQYF

abundance: -
v_gene: TRBV5-4
d_gene: TRBD1
j_gene: TRBJ2-5
CDR3nt: TGTGCCAGCAGCTTTGGCGACAGGGATCCTAGTCAGTACTTC
CDR3aa: CASSFGDRDPSQYF

abundance: -
v_gene: TRBV27
d_gene: -
j_gene: TRBJ1-6
CDR3nt: TGTGCCAGCACCTCAGGGTTTTTGGATTCACCCCTCCACTTT
CDR3aa: CASTSGFLDSPLHF

abundance: -
v_gene: TRBV9
d_gene: TRBD2
j_gene: TRBJ2-2
CDR3nt: TGTGCCAGCAGCCCCAGCGGGGGGCCGACGACCGGGGAGCTGTTTTTT
CDR3aa: CASSPSGGPTTGELFF

abundance: -
v_gene: TRBV27
d_gene: -
j_gene: TRBJ1-5
CDR3nt: TGTGCCAGCAGTCCTACCTTTCCGGGGGTTAGCAATCAGCCCCAGCATTTT
CDR3aa: CASSPTFPGVSNQPQHF

abundance: -
v_gene: TRBV5-6
d_gene: TRBD1
j_gene: TRBJ1-1
CDR3nt: TGTGCCAGCAGCAGACCGACAGGGGGTGGGAACACTGAAGCTTTCTTT
CDR3aa: CASSRPTGGGNTEAFF

abundance: -
v_gene: TRBV10-1
d_gene: -
j_gene: TRBJ2-3
CDR3nt: TGCGCCAGCAGTAAAGCGGGCCCCACAGATACGCAGTATTTT
CDR3aa: CASSKAGPTDTQYF

abundance: -
v_gene: TRBV5-5
d_gene: TRBD1
j_gene: TRBJ1-2
CDR3nt: TGTGCCAGCAGCACAGGGGCCAACTATGGCTACACCTTC
CDR3aa: CASSTGANYGYTF

abundance: -
v_gene: TRBV23-1
d_gene: -
j_gene: TRBJ2-7
CDR3nt: TGCGCCAGCAGTCAACGGCGGGACTACGAGCAGTACTTC
CDR3aa: CASSQRRDYEQYF

abundance: -
v_gene: TRBV4-2
d_gene: -
j_gene: TRBJ2-7
CDR3nt: TGTGCCAGCAGCCAAGAATCCCAAGCCTCCTACGAGCAGTACTTC
CDR3aa: CASSQESQASYEQYF

abundance: -
v_gene: TRBV14
d_gene: -
j_gene: TRBJ2-5
CDR3nt: TGTGCCAGCAGCCCGGGACAAGAAGAGACCCAGTACTTC
CDR3aa: CASSPGQEETQYF

abundance: -
v_gene: TRBV4-2
d_gene: TRBD2
j_gene: TRBJ2-7
CDR3nt: TGTGCCAGCAGCCCCTCGGCGGGAGGGCCCTACGAGCAGTACTTC
CDR3aa: CASSPSAGGPYEQYF

abundance: -
v_gene: TRBV2
d_gene: -
j_gene: TRBJ1-1
CDR3nt: TGTGCCAGCGAAAGGGAGCTGGAGAACACTGAAGCTTTCTTT
CDR3aa: CASERELENTEAFF

abundance: -
v_gene: TRBV7-8
d_gene: -
j_gene: TRBJ1-2
CDR3nt: TGTGCCAGCAGCTTGGGGGGTGCACAGAACTATGGCTACACCTTC
CDR3aa: CASSLGGAQNYGYTF

abundance: -
v_gene: TRBV10-1
d_gene: TRBD1
j_gene: TRBJ1-1
CDR3nt: TGCGCCAGCCCCCAAGGGACAGGGACGGAGTGTACTGAAGCTTTCTTT
CDR3aa: CASPQGTGTECTEAFF

abundance: few
v_gene: TRBV6-5
d_gene: -
j_gene: TRBJ2-5
CDR3nt: TGTGCCAGCAGTTACTCGCCAGGGATGAAGGAGACCCAGTACTTC
CDR3aa: CASSYSPGMKETQYF

abundance: -
v_gene: TRBV19
d_gene: -
j_gene: TRBJ1-1
CDR3nt: TGTGCCAGTAGTATAAGAAAGGAGGTGAACACTGAAGCTTTCTTT
CDR3aa: CASSIRKEVNTEAFF

abundance: once
v_gene: TRBV7-2
d_gene: TRBD1
j_gene: TRBJ1-1
CDR3nt: TGTGCCAGCGCCAAGGGGGCCGGCACTGAAGCTTTCTTT
CDR3aa: CASAKGAGTEAFF

abundance: -
v_gene: TRBV7-9
d_gene: -
j_gene: TRBJ2-7
CDR3nt: TGTGCCAGCAGCAAACAGCAGGCGACTACCTACGAGCAGTACTTC
CDR3aa: CASSKQQATTYEQYF

abundance: -
v_gene: TRBV6-6
d_gene: TRBD1
j_gene: TRBJ2-7
CDR3nt: TGTGCCAGCAGTGACAGGGGGCGCTACGAGCAGTACTTC
CDR3aa: CASSDRGRYEQYF

abundance: -
v_gene: TRBV13
d_gene: -
j_gene: TRBJ2-2
CDR3nt: TGTGCCAGCAAGGACAGAACGAACACCGGGGAGCTGTTTTTT
CDR3aa: CASKDRTNTGELFF

abundance: -
v_gene: TRBV28
d_gene: -
j_gene: TRBJ1-3
CDR3nt: TGTGCCAGCACCTCACGCGGGGGCTACTCTGGAAACACCATATATTTT
CDR3aa: CASTSRGGYSGNTIYF

abundance: -
v_gene: TRBV10-3
d_gene: -
j_gene: TRBJ2-1
CDR3nt: TGTGCCATCAGTGAACTAGTTTATGAGCAGTTCTTC
CDR3aa: CAISELVYEQFF

abundance: few
v_gene: TRBV7-6
d_gene: -
j_gene: TRBJ1-1
CDR3nt: TGTGCCAGCAGCTCAACGGGGAACACTGAAGCTTTCTTT
CDR3aa: CASSSTGNTEAFF

abundance: -
v_gene: TRBV6-5
d_gene: TRBD1
j_gene: TRBJ1-1
CDR3nt: TGTGCCAGCAGTCAACAGGGGGCTGAAGCTTTCTTT
CDR3aa: CASSQQGAEAFF

abundance: -
v_gene: TRBV2
d_gene: -
j_gene: TRBJ2-1
CDR3nt: TGTGCCAGCAGTGTGCGGCCCAAGGTCAACAGGTACAATGAGCAGTTCTTC
CDR3aa: CASSVRPKVNRYNEQFF

abundance: once
v_gene: TRBV19
d_gene: TRBD1
j_gene: TRBJ1-4
CDR3nt: TGTGCCAGTAGTACAGCAGTGGGGACAGGCGTGGAAAAACTGTTTTTT
CDR3aa: CASSTAVGTGVEKLFF

abundance: -
v_gene: TRBV5-1
d_gene: TRBD1
j_gene: TRBJ1-3
CDR3nt: TGCGCCAGCAGCCAGGACAGGGGTCCTGGAAACACCATATATTTT
CDR3aa: CASSQDRGPGNTIYF

abundance: many
v_gene: TRBV6-5
d_gene: TRBD1
j_gene: TRBJ2-7
CDR3nt: TGTGCCAGCAGTCCCGGGACAGTCGAGCAGTACTTC
CDR3aa: CASSPGTVEQYF

abundance: -
v_gene: TRBV2
d_gene: TRBD2
j_gene: TRBJ2-7
CDR3nt: TGTGCCAGCAGTGGGACTAGCGGGGGGTCCTACGAGCAGTACTTC
CDR3aa: CASSGTSGGSYEQYF

abundance: -
v_gene: TRBV7-2
d_gene: TRBD2
j_gene: TRBJ2-5
CDR3nt: TGTGCCAGCAGCTCACGACTAGCGGGGCTCCGGCGGGAGACCCAGTACTTC
CDR3aa: CASSSRLAGLRRETQYF

abundance: -
v_gene: TRBV6-1
d_gene: -
j_gene: TRBJ2-7
CDR3nt: TGTGCCAGCAGTGACCGGGGTCGAAAGAGCTCCTACGAGCAGTACTTC
CDR3aa: CASSDRGRKSSYEQYF

abundance: -
v_gene: TRBV18
d_gene: TRBD1
j_gene: TRBJ1-2
CDR3nt: TGTGCCAGCTCACTCGGGACAGGGGTTTTCGATGGCTACACCTTC
CDR3aa: CASSLGTGVFDGYTF

abundance: -
v_gene: TRBV7-9
d_gene: -
j_gene: TRBJ1-3
CDR3nt: TGTTCCGGACAGACGAGGGCTGGAAACACCATATATTTT
CDR3aa: CSGQTRAGNTIYF

abundance: -
v_gene: TRBV19
d_gene: -
j_gene: TRBJ1-2
CDR3nt: TGTGCCAGTAGTATATCCACGGCAGGGACTAATGGCTACACCTTC
CDR3aa: CASSISTAGTNGYTF

abundance: -
v_gene: TRBV2
d_gene: TRBD2
j_gene: TRBJ2-1
CDR3nt: TGTGCCAGCAGTGAGCTAGTTACTAGCGGGGGTGAGCAGTTCTTC
CDR3aa: CASSELVTSGGEQFF

abundance: once
v_gene: TRBV5-5
d_gene: TRBD2
j_gene: TRBJ2-2
CDR3nt: TGTGCCAGCAGCCCAGGACTAGCGGGAGGGTACACCGGGGAGCTGTTTTTT
CDR3aa: CASSPGLAGGYTGELFF

abundance: once
v_gene: TRBV27
d_gene: -
j_gene: TRBJ1-1
CDR3nt: TGTGCCAGCAGTTTCCTCCAGGGCGGAGGGGAGAACACTGAAGCTTTCTTT
CDR3aa: CASSFLQGGGENTEAFF

abundance: once
v_gene: TRBV11-2
d_gene: TRBD1
j_gene: TRBJ1-2
CDR3nt: TGTGCCAGCAGTGCCTATAGGACAGGGTCCGATGGCTACACCTTC
CDR3aa: CASSAYRTGSDGYTF

abundance: -
v_gene: TRBV28
d_gene: -
j_gene: TRBJ2-7
CDR3nt: TGTGCCAGCACCGGAGGGGTGAGGGAGCAGTACTTC
CDR3aa: CASTGGVREQYF

abundance: once
v_gene: TRBV27
d_gene: TRBD1
j_gene: TRBJ2-7
CDR3nt: TGTGCCAGTTCCCGGACAGGAGTCGAGCAGTACTTC
CDR3aa: CASSRTGVEQYF

abundance: -
v_gene: TRBV9
d_gene: TRBD1
j_gene: TRBJ2-7
CDR3nt: TGTGCCAGCAGCCTCCAGGACAGGGGACGCGACGAGCAGTACTTC
CDR3aa: CASSLQDRGRDEQYF

abundance: -
v_gene: TRBV6-1
d_gene: TRBD2
j_gene: TRBJ2-7
CDR3nt: TGTGCCAGCAGTGACCCTTCTGGCGGGGGGCCTTGGGAGCAGTACTTC
CDR3aa: CASSDPSGGGPWEQYF

abundance: -
v_gene: TRBV15
d_gene: TRBD1
j_gene: TRBJ2-5
CDR3nt: TGTGCCACCAGCAGAGGGACAGGCAAACAAGAGACCCAGTACTTC
CDR3aa: CATSRGTGKQETQYF